Sequencing of this T cell receptor (beta chain) was carried out in a study of control samples from healthy donors and cancer patients (dated by TCRdb to the early 2020s). Comment on this clone: Its binding antigen is unknown. No qualities accompany the bases; no much larger clone lies one base away.

At the junction V is shortened by 3 bases and J by 4 bases, with 13 bases in between. For CDR1 and CDR2, the germline V gene (reference sequence) lists GTSNPN and SVGIG. Its CDR3 holds 14 amino acids, cysteine through phenylalanine. Only the CDR3 region is kept as DNA, spanning 42 bases read in frame from base 1. Receptor libraries were prepared by the immunoSEQ multiplex PCR assay. Drawn from immuneACCESS, this table holds only the in-frame rearrangements with V and J called that TCRdb kept. Clones are partly lost; checked studies trace under half to an unresolved V gene and leave the rest unexplained. The sample table holds 150,000 or so clones, of which roughly nine tenths were seen once. The ten largest account for under 9% of the sample.

The sample comprised blood. The chain uses TRBV30 and TRBJ1-3; the D gene cannot be resolved reliably. This clonotype originated in a man between 18 and 29 years old in good health. The CDR3 sequence is CAWSPLGSGNTIYF. The DNA sequence is TGTGCCTGGAGCCCCTTAGGCTCGGGAAACACCATATATTTT. Supplemented by the reference TRBV30 and TRBJ1-3 proteins around the CDR3, the complete variable domain is SQTIHQWPATLVQPVGSPLSLECTVEGTSNPNLYWYRQAAGRGLQLLFYSVGIGQISSEVPQNLSASRPQDRQFILSSKKLLLSDSGFYLCAWSPLGSGNTIYFGEGSWLTVV.